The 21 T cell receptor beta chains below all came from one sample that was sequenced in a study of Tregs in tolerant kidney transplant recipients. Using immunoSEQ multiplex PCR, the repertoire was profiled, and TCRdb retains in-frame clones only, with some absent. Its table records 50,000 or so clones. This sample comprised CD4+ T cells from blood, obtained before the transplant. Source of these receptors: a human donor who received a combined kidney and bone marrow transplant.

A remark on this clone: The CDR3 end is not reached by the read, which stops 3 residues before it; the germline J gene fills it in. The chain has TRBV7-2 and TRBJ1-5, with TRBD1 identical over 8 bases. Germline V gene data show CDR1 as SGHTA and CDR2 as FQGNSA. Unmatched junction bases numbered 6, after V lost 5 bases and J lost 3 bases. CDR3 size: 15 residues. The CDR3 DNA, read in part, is TGTGCCAGCAGCCCTACAGGGGGTCTCAATCAGCCC. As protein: CASSPTGGLNQP. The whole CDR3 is CASSPTGGLNQPQHF.

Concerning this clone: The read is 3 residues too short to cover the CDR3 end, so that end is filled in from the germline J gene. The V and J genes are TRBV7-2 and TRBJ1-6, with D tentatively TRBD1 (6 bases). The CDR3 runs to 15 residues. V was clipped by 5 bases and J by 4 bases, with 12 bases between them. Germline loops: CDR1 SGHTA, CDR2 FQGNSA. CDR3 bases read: TGTGCCAGCAGCGACATACAGGGTTATAATTCACCC. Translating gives CASSDIQGYNSP. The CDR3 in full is CASSDIQGYNSPLHF.

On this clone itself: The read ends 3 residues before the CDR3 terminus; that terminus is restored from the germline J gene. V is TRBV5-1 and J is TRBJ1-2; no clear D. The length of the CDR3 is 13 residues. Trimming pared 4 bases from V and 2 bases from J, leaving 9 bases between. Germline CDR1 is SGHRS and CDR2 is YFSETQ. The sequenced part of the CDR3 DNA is TGCGCCAGCAGCCCCGCGGGGAACTATGGC. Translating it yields CASSPAGNYG. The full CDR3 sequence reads CASSPAGNYGYTF.

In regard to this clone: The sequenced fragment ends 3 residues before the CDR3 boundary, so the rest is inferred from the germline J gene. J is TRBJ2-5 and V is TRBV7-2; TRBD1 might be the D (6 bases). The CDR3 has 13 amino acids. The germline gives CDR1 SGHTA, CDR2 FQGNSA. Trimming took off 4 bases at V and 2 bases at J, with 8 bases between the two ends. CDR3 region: CASSYGQQETQYF. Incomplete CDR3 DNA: TGTGCCAGCAGCTACGGACAGCAAGAGACC.

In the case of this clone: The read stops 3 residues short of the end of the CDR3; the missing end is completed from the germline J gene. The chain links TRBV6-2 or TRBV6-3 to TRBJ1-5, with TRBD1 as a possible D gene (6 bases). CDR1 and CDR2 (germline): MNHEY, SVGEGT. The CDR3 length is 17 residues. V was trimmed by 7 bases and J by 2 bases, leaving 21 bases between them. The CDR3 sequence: CASTPRGYRVGNQPQHF. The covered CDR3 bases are TGTGCCAGCACTCCTAGGGGATACAGGGTCGGCAATCAGCCC.

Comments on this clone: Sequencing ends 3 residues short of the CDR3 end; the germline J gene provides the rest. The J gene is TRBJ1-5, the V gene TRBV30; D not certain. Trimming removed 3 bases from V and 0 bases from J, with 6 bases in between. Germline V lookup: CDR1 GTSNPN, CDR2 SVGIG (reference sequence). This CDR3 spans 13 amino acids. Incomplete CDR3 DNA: TGTGCCTGGAGCGGGGTTAGCAATCAGCCC. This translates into CAWSGVSNQP. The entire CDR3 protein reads CAWSGVSNQPQHF.

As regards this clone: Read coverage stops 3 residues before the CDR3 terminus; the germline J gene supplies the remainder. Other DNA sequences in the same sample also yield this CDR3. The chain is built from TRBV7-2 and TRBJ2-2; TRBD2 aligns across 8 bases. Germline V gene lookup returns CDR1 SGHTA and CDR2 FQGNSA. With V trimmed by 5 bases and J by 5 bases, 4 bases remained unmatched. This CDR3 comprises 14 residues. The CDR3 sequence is CASSLASGTGELFF. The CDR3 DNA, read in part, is TGTGCCAGCAGCCTCGCTAGCGGGACCGGGGAG.

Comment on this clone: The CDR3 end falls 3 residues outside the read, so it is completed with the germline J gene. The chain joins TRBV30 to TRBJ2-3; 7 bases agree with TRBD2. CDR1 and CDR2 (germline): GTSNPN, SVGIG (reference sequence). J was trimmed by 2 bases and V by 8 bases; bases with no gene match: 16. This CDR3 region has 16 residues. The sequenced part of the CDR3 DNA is TGTGCCCAGAATCGGGCTAGCGGAAGTCACACAGATACG. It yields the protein CAQNRASGSHTDT. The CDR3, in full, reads CAQNRASGSHTDTQYF. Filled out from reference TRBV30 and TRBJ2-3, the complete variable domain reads SQTIHQWPATLVQPVGSPLSLECTVEGTSNPNLYWYRQAAGRGLQLLFYSVGIGQISSEVPQNLSASRPQDRQFILSSKKLLLSDSGFYLCAQNRASGSHTDTQYFGPGTRLTVL.

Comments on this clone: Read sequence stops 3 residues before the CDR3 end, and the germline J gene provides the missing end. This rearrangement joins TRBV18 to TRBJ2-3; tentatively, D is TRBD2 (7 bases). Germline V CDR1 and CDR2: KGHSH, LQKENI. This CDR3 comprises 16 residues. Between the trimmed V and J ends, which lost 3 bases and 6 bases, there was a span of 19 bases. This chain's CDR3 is CASSPGLKGGPDTQYF. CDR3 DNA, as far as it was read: TGTGCCAGCTCACCGGGTTTGAAGGGGGGGCCGGATACG. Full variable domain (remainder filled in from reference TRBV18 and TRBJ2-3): NAGVMQNPRHLVRRRGQEARLRCSPMKGHSHVYWYRQLPEEGLKFMVYLQKENIIDESGMPKERFSAEFPKEGPSILRIQQVVRGDSAAYFCASSPGLKGGPDTQYFGPGTRLTVL.

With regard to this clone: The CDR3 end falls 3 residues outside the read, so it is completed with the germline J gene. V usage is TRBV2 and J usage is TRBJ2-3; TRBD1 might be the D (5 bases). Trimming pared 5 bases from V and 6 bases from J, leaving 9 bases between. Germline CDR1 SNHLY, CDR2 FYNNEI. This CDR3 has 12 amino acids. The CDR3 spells CASSHPGDTQYF. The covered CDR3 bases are TGTGCCAGCAGTCATCCAGGGGATACG. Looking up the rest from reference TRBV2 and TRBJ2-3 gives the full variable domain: EPEVTQTPSHQVTQMGQEVILRCVPISNHLYFYWYRQILGQKVEFLVSFYNNEISEKSEIFDDQFSVERPDGSNFTLKIRSTKLEDSAMYFCASSHPGDTQYFGPGTRLTVL.

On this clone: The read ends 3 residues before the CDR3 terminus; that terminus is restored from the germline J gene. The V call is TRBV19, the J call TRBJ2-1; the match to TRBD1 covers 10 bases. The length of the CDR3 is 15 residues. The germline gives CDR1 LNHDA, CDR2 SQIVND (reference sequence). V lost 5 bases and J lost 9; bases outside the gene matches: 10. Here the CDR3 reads CASSPIGQGDGEQFF. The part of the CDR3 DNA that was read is TGTGCCAGTAGTCCCATAGGACAGGGGGACGGTGAG.

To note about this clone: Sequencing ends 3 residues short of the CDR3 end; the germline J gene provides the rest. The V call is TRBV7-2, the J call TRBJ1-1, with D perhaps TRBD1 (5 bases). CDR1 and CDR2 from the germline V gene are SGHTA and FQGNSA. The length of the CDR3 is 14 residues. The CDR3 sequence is CASSLATGVSKAFF. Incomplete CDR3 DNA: TGTGCCAGCAGCTTAGCTACGGGGGTGAGCAAA.

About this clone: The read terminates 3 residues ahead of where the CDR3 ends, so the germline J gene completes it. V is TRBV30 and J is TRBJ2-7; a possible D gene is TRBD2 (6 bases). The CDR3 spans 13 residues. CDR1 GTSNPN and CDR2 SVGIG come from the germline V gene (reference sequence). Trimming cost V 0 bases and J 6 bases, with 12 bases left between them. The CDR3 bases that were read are TGTGCCTGGAGTGTACGCCAGGGAGGCGAG. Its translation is CAWSVRQGGE. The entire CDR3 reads CAWSVRQGGEQYF.

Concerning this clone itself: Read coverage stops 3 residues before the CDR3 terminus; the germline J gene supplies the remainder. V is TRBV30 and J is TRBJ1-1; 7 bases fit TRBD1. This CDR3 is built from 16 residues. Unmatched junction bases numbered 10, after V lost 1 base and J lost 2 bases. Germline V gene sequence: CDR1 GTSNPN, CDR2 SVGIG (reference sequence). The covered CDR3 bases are TGTGCCTGGAGTGCCCTGATGACAGGGATCAACACTGAA. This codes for CAWSALMTGINTE. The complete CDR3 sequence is CAWSALMTGINTEAFF.

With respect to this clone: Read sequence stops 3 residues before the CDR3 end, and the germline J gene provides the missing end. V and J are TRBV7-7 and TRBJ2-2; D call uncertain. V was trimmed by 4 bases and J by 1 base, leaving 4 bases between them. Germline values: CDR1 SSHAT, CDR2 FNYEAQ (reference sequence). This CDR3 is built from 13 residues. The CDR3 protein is CASSSGNTGELFF. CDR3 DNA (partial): TGTGCCAGCAGCTCGGGGAACACCGGGGAG.

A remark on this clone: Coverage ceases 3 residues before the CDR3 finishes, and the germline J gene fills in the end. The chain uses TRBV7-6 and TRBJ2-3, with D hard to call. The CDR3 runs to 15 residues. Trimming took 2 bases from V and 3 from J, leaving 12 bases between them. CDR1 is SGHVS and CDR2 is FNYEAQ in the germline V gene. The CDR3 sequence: CASSLFPLSTDTQYF. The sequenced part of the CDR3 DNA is TGTGCCAGCAGCTTATTTCCTCTAAGTACAGATACG.

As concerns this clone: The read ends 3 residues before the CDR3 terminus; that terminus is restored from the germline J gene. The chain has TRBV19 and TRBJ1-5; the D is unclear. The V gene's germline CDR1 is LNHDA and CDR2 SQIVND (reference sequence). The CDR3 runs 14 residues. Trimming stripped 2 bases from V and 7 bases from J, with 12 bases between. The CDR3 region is CASSISGIGQPQHF. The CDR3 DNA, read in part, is TGTGCCAGTAGTATATCGGGGATCGGGCAGCCC.

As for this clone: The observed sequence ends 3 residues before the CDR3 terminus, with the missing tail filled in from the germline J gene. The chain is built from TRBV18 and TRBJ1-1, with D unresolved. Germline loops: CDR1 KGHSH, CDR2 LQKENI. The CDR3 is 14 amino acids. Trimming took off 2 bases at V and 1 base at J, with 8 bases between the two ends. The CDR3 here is CASSPGIPNTEAFF. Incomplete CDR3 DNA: TGTGCCAGCTCACCAGGCATCCCGAACACTGAA.

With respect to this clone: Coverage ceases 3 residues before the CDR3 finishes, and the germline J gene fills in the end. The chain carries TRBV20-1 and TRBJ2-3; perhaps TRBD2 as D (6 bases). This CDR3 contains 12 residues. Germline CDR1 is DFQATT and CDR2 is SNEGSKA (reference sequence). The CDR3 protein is CSEGLITDTQYF. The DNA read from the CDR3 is TGCAGCGAGGGACTTATCACAGATACG.

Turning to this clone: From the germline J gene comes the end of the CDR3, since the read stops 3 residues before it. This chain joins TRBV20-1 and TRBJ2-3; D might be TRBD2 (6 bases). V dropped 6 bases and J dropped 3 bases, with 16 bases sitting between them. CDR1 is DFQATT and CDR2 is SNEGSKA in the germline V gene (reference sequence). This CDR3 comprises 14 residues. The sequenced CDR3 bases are TGCAGTGCAACCCTGGGGGGTAAAACAGATACG. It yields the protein CSATLGGKTDT. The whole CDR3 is CSATLGGKTDTQYF.

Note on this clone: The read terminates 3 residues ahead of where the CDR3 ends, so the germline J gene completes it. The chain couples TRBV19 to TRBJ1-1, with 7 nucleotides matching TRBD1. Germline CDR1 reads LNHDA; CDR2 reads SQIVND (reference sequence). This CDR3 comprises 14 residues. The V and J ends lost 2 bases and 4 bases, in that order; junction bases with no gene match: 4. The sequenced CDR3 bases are TGTGCCAGTAGTATAAGTTACAGGGGCACTGAA. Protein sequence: CASSISYRGTE. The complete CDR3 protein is CASSISYRGTEAFF.